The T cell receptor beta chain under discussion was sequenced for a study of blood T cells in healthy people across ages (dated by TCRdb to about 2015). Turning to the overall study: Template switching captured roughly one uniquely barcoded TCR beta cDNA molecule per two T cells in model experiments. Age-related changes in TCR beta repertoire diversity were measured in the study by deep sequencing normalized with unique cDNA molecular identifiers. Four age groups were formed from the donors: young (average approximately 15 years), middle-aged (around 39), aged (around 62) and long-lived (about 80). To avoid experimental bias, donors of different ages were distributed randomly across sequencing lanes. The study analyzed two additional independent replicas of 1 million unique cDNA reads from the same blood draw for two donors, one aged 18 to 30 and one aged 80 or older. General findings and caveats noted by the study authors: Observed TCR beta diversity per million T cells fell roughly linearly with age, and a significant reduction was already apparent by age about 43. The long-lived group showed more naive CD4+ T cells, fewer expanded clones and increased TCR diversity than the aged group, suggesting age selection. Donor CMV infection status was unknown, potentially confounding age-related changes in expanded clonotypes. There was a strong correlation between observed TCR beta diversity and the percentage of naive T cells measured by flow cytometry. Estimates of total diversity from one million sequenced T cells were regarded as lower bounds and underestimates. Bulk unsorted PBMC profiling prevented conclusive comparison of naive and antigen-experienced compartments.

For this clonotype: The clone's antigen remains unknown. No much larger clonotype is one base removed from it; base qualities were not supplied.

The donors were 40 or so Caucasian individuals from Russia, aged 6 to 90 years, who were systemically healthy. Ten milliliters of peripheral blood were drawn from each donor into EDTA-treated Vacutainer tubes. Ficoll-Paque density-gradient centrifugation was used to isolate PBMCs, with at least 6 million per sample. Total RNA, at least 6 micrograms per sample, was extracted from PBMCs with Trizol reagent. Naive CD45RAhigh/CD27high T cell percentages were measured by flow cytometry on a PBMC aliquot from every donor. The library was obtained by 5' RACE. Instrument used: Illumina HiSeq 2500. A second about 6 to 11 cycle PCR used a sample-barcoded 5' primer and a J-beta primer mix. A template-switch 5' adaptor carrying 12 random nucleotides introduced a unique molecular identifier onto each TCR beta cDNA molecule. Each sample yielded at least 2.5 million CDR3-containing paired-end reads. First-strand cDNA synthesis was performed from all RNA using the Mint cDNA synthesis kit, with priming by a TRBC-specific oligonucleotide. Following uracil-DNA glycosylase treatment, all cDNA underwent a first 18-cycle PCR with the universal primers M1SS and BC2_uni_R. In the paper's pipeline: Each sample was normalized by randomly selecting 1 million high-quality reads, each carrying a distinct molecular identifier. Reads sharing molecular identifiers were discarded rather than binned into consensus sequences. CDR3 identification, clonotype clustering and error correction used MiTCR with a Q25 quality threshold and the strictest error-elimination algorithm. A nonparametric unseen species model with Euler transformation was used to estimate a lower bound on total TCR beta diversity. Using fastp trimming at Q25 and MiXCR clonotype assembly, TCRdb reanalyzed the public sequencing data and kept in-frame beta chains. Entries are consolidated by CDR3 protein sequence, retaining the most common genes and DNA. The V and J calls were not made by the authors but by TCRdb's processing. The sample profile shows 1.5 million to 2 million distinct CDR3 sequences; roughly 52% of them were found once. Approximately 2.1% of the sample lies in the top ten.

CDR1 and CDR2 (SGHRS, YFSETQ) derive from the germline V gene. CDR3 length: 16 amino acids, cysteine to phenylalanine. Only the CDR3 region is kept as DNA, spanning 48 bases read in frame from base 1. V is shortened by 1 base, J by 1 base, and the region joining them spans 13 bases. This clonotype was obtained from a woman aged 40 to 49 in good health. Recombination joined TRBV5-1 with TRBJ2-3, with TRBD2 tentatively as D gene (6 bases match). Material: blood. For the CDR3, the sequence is CASSLSPAGRTDTQYF. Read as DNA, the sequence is TGCGCCAGCAGCTTGTCGCCAGCGGGCCGCACAGATACGCAGTATTTT. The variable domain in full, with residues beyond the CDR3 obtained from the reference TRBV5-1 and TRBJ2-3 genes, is KAGVTQTPRYLIKTRGQQVTLSCSPISGHRSVSWYQQTPGQGLQFLFEYFSETQRNKGNFPGRFSGRQFSNSRSEMNVSTLELGDSALYLCASSLSPAGRTDTQYFGPGTRLTVL.